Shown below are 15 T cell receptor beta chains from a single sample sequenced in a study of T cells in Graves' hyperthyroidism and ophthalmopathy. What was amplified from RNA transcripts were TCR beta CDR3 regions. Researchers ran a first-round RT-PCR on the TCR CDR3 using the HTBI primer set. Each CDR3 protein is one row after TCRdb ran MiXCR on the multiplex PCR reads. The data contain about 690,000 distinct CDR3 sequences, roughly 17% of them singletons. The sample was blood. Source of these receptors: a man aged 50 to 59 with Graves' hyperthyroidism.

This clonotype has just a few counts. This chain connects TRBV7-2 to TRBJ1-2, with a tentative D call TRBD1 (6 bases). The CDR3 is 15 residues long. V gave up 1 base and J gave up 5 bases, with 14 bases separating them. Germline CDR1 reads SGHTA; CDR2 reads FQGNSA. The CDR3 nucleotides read TGTGCCAGCAGCTTAGGCAGGGGAATAGGTTATGGCTACACCTTC. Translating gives CASSLGRGIGYGYTF.

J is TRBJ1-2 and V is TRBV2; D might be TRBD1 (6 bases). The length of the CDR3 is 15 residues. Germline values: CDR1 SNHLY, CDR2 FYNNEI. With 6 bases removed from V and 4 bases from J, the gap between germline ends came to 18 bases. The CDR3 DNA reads TGTGCCAGCAGAGTAGAGACAGGAACTATCTATGGCTACACCTTC. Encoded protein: CASRVETGTIYGYTF.

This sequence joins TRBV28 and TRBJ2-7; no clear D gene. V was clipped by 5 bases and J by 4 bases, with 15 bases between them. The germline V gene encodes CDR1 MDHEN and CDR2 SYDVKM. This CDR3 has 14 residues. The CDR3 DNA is TGTGCCAGCAGTAGAGTCGAGTCTTTATACGAGCAGTACTTC. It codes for CASSRVESLYEQYF.

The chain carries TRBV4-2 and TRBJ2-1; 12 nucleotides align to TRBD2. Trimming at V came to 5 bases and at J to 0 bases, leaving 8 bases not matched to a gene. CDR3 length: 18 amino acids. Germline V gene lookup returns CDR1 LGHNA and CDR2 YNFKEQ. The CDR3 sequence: CASSEGLAGGSSYNEQFF. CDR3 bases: TGTGCCAGCAGCGAAGGCCTAGCGGGAGGGAGCTCCTACAATGAGCAGTTCTTC.

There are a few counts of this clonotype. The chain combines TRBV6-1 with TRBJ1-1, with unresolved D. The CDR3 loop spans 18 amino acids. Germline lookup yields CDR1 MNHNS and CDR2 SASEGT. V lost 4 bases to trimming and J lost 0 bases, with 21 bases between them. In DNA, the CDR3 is TGTGCCAGCAGTGCCCCCAAGGTGGTGCTCTCCCTGAACACTGAAGCTTTCTTT. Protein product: CASSAPKVVLSLNTEAFF.

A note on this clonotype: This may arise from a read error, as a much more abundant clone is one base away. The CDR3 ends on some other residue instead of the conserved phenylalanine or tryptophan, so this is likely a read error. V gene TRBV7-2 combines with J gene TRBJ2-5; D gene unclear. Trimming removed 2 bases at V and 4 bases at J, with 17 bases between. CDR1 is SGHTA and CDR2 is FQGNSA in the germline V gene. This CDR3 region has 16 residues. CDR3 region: CASSLPGRWLGETQYL. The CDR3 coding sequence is TGTGCCAGCAGCTTACCCGGACGGTGGCTGGGAGAGACCCAGTACTTA.

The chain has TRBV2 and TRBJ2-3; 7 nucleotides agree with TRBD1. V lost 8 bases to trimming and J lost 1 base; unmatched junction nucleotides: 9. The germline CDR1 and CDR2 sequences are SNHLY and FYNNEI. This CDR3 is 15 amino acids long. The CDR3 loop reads CASFRSGQRTDTQYF. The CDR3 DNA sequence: TGTGCCAGCTTTCGGTCGGGACAGCGCACAGATACGCAGTATTTT. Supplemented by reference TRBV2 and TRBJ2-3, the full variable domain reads EPEVTQTPSHQVTQMGQEVILRCVPISNHLYFYWYRQILGQKVEFLVSFYNNEISEKSEIFDDQFSVERPDGSNFTLKIRSTKLEDSAMYFCASFRSGQRTDTQYFGPGTRLTVL.

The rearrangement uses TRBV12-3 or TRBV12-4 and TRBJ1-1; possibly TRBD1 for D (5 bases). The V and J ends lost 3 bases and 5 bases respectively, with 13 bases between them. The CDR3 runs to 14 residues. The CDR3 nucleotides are TGTGCCAGCAGTTTGTCCAGGGCTGGGACTGAAGCTTTCTTT. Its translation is CASSLSRAGTEAFF.

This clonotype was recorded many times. CDR3 sequence reads: CASSPPPRSPLAKNIQYF. The CDR3 DNA reads as TGTGCCAGCAGTCCTCCACCTCGGAGTCCACTAGCCAAAAACATTCAGTACTTC. The V gene is TRBV12-3 or TRBV12-4, the J gene TRBJ2-4; D is unclear. V shed 5 bases and J shed 0 bases, with 20 bases lying between them. The CDR3 has 18 residues.

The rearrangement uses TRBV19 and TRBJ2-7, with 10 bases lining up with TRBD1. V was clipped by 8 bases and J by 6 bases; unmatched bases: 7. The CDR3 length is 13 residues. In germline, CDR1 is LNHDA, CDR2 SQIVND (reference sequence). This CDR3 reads CASGRDRGGEQYF. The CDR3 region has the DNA TGTGCCAGTGGCCGGGACAGGGGCGGCGAGCAGTACTTC.

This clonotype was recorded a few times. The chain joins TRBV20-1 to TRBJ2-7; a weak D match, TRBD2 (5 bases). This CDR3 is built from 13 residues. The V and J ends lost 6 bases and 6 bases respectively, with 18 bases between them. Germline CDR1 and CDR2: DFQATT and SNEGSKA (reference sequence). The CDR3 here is CSAVQDSISEQYF. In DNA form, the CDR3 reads TGCAGTGCCGTCCAGGACTCCATTAGCGAGCAGTACTTC.

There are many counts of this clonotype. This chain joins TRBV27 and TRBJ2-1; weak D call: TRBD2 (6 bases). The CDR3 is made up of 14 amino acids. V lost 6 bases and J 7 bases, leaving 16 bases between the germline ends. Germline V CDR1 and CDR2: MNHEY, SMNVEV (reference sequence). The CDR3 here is CASSLLTTRNEQFF. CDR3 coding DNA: TGTGCCAGCAGCCTCCTTACGACTAGAAATGAGCAGTTCTTC.

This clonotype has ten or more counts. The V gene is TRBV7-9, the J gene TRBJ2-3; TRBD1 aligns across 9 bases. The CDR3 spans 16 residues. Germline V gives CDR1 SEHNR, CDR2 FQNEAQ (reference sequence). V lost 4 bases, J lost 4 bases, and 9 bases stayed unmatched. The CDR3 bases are TGTGCCAGCAGCTCCCGGGACAGGGTTATCGCAGATACGCAGTATTTT. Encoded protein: CASSSRDRVIADTQYF.

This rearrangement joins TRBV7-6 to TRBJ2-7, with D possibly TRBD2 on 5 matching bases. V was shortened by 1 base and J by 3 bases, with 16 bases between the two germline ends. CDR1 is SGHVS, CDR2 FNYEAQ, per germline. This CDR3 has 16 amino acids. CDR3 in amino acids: CASSLVGLAPGYEQYF. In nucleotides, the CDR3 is TGTGCCAGCAGCTTAGTAGGGCTAGCTCCTGGCTACGAGCAGTACTTC. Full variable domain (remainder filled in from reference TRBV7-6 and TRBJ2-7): GAGVSQSPRYKVTKRGQDVALRCDPISGHVSLYWYRQALGQGPEFLTYFNYEAQQDKSGLPNDRFSAERPEGSISTLTIQRTEQRDSAMYRCASSLVGLAPGYEQYFGPGTRLTVT.

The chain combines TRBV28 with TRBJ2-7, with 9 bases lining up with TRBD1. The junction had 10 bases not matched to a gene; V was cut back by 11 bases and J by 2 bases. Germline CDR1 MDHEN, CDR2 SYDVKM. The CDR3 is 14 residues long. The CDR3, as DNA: TGTGCCGTAACTCCGGGACAGGGCCCCTACGAGCAGTACTTC. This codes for CAVTPGQGPYEQYF.